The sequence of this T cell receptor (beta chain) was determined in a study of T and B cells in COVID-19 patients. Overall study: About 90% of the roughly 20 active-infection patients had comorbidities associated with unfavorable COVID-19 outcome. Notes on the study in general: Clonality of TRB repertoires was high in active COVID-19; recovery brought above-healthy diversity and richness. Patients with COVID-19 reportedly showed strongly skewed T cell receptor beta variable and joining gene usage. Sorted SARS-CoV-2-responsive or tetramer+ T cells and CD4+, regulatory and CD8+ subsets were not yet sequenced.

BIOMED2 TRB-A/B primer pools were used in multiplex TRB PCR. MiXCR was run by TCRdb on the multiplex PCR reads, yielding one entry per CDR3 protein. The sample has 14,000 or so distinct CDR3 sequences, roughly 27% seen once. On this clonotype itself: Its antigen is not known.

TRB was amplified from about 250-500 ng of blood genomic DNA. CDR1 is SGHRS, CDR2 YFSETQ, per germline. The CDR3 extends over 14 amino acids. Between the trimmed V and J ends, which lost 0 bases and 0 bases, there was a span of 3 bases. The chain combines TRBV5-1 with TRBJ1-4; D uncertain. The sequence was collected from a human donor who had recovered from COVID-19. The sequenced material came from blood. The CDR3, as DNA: TGCGCCAGCAGCTTGGGCGCAACTAATGAAAAACTGTTTTTT. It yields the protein CASSLGATNEKLFF. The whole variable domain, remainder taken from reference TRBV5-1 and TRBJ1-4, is KAGVTQTPRYLIKTRGQQVTLSCSPISGHRSVSWYQQTPGQGLQFLFEYFSETQRNKGNFPGRFSGRQFSNSRSEMNVSTLELGDSALYLCASSLGATNEKLFFGSGTQLSVL.